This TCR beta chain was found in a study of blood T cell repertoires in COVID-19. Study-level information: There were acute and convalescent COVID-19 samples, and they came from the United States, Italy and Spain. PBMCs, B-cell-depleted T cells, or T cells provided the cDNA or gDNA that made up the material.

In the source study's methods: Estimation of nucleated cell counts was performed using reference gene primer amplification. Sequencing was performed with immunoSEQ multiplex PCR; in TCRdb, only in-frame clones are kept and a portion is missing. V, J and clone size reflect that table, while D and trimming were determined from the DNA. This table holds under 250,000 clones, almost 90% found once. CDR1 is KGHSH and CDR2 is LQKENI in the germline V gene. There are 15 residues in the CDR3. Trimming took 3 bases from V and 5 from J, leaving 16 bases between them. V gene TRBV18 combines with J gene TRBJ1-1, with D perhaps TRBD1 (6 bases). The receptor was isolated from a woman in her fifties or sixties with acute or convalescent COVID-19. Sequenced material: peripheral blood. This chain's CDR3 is CASSPRRDIGTEAFF. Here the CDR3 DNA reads TGTGCCAGCTCACCTCGACGGGACATCGGGACTGAAGCTTTCTTT.